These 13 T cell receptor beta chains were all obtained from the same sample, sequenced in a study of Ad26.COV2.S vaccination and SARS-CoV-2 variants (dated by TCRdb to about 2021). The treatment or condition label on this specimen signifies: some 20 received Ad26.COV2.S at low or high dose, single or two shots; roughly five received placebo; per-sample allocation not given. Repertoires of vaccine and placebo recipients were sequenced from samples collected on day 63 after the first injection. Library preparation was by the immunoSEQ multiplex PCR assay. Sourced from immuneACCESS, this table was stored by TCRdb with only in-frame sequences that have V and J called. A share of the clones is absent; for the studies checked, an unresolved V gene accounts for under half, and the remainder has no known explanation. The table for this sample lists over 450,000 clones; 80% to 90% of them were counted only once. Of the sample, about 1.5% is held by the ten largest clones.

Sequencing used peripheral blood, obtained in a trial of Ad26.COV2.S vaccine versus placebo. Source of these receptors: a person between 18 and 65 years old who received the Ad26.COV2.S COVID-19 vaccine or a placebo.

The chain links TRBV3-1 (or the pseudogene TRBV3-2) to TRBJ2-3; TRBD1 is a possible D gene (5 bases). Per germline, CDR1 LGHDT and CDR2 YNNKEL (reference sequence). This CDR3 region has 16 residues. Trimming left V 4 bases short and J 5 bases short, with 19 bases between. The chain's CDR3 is CASSRKGRGLLDTQYF. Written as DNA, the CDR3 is TGTGCCAGCAGCCGCAAGGGGCGCGGATTATTAGATACGCAGTATTTT.

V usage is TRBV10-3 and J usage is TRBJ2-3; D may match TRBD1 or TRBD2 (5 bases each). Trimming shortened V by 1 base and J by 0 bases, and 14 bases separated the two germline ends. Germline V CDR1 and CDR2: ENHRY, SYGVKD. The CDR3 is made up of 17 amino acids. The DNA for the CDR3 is TGTGCCATCAGTGAGTTGGGACCTGCAACTAGCACAGATACGCAGTATTTT. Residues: CAISELGPATSTDTQYF.

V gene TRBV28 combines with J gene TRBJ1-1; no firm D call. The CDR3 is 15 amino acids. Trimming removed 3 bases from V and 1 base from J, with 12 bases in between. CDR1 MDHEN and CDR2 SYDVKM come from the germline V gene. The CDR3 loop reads CASSFLGSKNTEAFF. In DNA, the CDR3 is TGTGCCAGCAGTTTTCTCGGCAGTAAGAACACTGAAGCTTTCTTT. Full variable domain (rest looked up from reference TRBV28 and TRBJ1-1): DVKVTQSSRYLVKRTGEKVFLECVQDMDHENMFWYRQDPGLGLRLIYFSYDVKMKEKGDIPEGYSVSREKKERFSLILESASTNQTSMYLCASSFLGSKNTEAFFGQGTRLTVV.

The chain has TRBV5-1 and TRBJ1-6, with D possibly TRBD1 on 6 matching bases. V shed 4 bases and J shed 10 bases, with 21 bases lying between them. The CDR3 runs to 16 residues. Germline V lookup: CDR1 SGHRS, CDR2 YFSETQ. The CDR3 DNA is TGCGCCAGCAGCCCCAGGGACACCCGGGTAGGGTCACCCCTCCACTTT. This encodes CASSPRDTRVGSPLHF. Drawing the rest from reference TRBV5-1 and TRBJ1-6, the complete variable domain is KAGVTQTPRYLIKTRGQQVTLSCSPISGHRSVSWYQQTPGQGLQFLFEYFSETQRNKGNFPGRFSGRQFSNSRSEMNVSTLELGDSALYLCASSPRDTRVGSPLHFGNGTRLTVT.

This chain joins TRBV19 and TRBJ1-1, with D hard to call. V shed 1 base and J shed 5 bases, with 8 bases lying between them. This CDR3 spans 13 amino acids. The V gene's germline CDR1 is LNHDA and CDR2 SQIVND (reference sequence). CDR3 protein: CASSIVWSTEAFF. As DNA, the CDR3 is TGTGCCAGTAGTATAGTTTGGAGTACTGAAGCTTTCTTT.

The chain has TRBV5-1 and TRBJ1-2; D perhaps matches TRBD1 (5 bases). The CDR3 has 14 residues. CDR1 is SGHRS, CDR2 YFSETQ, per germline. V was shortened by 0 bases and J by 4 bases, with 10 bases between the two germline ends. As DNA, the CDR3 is TGCGCCAGCAGCTTGGGGCAGGGTTCCTATGGCTACACCTTC. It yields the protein CASSLGQGSYGYTF.

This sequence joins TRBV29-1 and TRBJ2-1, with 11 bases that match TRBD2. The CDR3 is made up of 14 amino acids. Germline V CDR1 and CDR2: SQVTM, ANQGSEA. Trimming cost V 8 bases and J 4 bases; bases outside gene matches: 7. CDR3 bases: TGCAGCTCGCAAGGACTAGCGGGTTACAATGAGCAGTTCTTC. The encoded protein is CSSQGLAGYNEQFF.

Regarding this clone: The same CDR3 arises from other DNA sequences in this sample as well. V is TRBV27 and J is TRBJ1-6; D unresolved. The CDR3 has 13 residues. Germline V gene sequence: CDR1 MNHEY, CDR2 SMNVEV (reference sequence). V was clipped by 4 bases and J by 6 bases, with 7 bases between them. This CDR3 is CASSSGLNSPLHF. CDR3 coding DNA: TGTGCCAGCAGTTCGGGTCTTAATTCACCCCTCCACTTT.

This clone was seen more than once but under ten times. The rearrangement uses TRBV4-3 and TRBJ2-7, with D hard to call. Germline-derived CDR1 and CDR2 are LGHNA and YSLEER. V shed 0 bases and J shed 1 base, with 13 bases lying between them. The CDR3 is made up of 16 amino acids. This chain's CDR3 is CASSQDWAAGSYEQYF. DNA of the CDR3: TGCGCCAGCAGCCAAGACTGGGCCGCTGGGTCCTACGAGCAGTACTTC.

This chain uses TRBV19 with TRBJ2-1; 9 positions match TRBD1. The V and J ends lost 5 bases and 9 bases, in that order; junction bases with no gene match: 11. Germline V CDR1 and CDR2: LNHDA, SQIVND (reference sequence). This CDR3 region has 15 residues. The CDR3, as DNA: TGTGCCAGTAGTTTTCCGGGACAGGGAATTGGTGAGCAGTTCTTC. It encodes CASSFPGQGIGEQFF.

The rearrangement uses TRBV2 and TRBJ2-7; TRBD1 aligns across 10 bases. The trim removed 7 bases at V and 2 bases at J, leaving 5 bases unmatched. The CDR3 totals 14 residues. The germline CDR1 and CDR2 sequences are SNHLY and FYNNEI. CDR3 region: CASKPGTGAYEQYF. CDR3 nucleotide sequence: TGTGCCAGCAAACCCGGGACAGGGGCCTACGAGCAGTACTTC.

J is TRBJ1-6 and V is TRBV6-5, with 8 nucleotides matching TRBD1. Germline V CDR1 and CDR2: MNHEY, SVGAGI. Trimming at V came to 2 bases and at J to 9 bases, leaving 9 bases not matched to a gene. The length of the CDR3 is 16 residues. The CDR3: CASSYRPGTGTSPLHF. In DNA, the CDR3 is TGTGCCAGCAGTTACCGACCCGGGACAGGAACTTCACCCCTCCACTTT.

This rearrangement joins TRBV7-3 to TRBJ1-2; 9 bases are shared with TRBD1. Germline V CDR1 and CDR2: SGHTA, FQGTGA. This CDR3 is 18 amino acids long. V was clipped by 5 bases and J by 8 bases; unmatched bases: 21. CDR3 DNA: TGTGCCAGCAGCCCCTTTCCGGGACAGGGCCATTGGGGAAAAGGCTACACCTTC. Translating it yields CASSPFPGQGHWGKGYTF.